This T cell receptor beta chain comes out of a study of T cells in Graves' hyperthyroidism and ophthalmopathy. General observations from the study: The model made its ophthalmopathy prediction, and onset followed a median approximately 6 months later.

Template material for amplifying TCR beta CDR3 regions consisted of RNA transcripts. The study used the HTBI primer set for a first-round RT-PCR of the TCR CDR3. Each CDR3 protein gets one entry after TCRdb re-called the multiplex PCR reads with MiXCR. The sample has about 840,000 distinct CDR3 sequences, 38% seen once. A note on this clonotype: Its antigen is not identified.

This TCR came from a man aged 18 to 30 with Graves' hyperthyroidism. What was sequenced was blood.

The CDR3 DNA reads TGTGCCAGCAGTTACGACCCGTCCCCTAACTCACCCCTCCACTTT. Protein product: CASSYDPSPNSPLHF. The chain recombines TRBV6-5 with TRBJ1-6; D is unresolved. CDR1 is MNHEY and CDR2 is SVGAGI in the germline V gene. The CDR3 runs to 15 residues. V was cut by 2 bases and J by 10 bases, with 15 bases left in between.